This entry is about one T cell receptor beta chain. This clonotype was counted many times. Its specific antigen is unknown. Base qualities were left out, and no much larger clone turns up one base away. TCRdb lists the instrument as Illumina NovaSeq 6000. Using 5'RACE with constant-segment primers, TCRalpha and TCRbeta cDNA libraries were constructed, with sample barcodes and unique molecular identifiers added in the process. RNA was extracted from every sample with Trizol reagent. Libraries were amplified in two PCR steps, with a second sample barcode and Illumina TruSeq adapters added in the second step. Libraries were sequenced on an Illumina NovaSeq with 2 x 150 bp paired-end reads. As for how the authors treated the data: Reads were demultiplexed and collapsed into UMI-guided consensus sequences with migec v1.2.7. Using mixcr v2.1.11, UMI consensuses were aligned to TRA and TRB V and J templates and then assembled into clonotypes. A clonotype was counted as expanded or contracted only if both edgeR and NoisET called the change significant, with noise models trained on biological replicates. For edgeR calls, the thresholds were a false discovery rate-adjusted p below 0.01 and a log2 fold-change of 1. PCA with hierarchical clustering of max-normalized trajectories of the 1000 most abundant clonotypes was used as exploratory dynamics analysis. Separately sequenced CD4+ and CD8+ repertoires were used to assign the CD4 or CD8 phenotype of responding clones. The public sequencing data were trimmed at Q25 with fastp and processed into clonotypes with MiXCR by TCRdb, which kept only in-frame beta chains. Entries that share a CDR3 protein sequence are merged under the most common genes and DNA. These V and J calls derive from TCRdb rather than the authors' analysis. In this sample the table shows 200,000 to 250,000 distinct CDR3 sequences, 15% of which occur a single time. Of the sample, around 2.2% falls within the top ten clones.

The entry originates in a study of T-cell memory formation after mild COVID-19 (dated by TCRdb to 2020 to 2022). Regarding the research as a whole: TCR sequence clusters from the two donors were found to be largely donor specific. Longitudinal TCRalpha and TCRbeta repertoire sequencing tracked T-cell clones expanding and contracting after mild COVID-19 in a couple of donors. Two young, previously healthy adult volunteers made up the cohort, one male and one female.

The paper's findings and limits, for the study overall: SARS-CoV-2 specificity of the second-wave clones peaking on day 37 was not confirmed. Some responding clones were detected in pre-infection memory, suggesting pre-existing cross-reactive memory T cells joined the SARS-CoV-2 response. Clones that contracted from day 15 to 85 showed balanced CD4/CD8 phenotypes, whereas a second wave of clones that expanded from day 15 to 37 leaned towards CD4+. Only two mild cases were covered by the study, and larger cohorts that include severe cases with pre-infection samples were considered necessary. Contracting CD4+ clones were located mainly in the CM and EM memory subsets, whereas CD8+ clones were found to be enriched in EMRA.

From the cysteine up to the phenylalanine, the CDR3 has a length of 12 residues. Of all the DNA, just the CDR3 is kept, 36 bases in frame from base 1. The trim is 2 bases for V and 5 bases for J, with a gap of 6 bases between the germline ends. CDR1 SGHTA and CDR2 FQGNSA were looked up in the germline V gene. Ficoll-Paque density gradient centrifugation was used to isolate PBMCs. This TCR was recovered from an adult woman who had mild COVID-19 (a few samples of this study predate the infection). The sample titles of this study are shuffled in the database, so cell type and time point are left out; the donor was told from shared clones. The sequenced sample consisted of PBMCs or a T cell subset sorted from them (not recorded which). Here the chain combines TRBV7-2 and TRBJ2-5, with no confidently assigned D gene. The CDR3 in this case is CASSLNGETQYF. At the DNA level, the sequence is TGTGCCAGCAGCTTAAATGGGGAGACCCAGTACTTC. With all but the CDR3 taken from the reference TRBV7-2 and TRBJ2-5 genes, the full variable domain is: GAGVSQSPSNKVTEKGKDVELRCDPISGHTALYWYRQSLGQGLEFLIYFQGNSAPDKSGLPSDRFSAERTGGSVSTLTIQRTQQEDSAVYLCASSLNGETQYFGPGTRLLVL.